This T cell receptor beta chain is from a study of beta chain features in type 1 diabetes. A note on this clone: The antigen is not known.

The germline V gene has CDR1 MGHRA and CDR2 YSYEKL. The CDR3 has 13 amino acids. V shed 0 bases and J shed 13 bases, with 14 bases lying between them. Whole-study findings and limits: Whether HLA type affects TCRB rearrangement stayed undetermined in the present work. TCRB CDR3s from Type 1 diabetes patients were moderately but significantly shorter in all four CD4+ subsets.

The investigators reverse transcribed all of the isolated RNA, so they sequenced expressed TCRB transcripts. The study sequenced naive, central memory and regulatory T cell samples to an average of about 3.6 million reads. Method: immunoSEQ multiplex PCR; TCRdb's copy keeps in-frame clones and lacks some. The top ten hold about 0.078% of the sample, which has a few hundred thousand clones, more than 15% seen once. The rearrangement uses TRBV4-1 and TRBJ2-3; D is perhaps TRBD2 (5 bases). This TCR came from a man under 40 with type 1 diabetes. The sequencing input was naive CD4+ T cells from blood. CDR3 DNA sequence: TGCGCCAGCAGCCAAGACGGAGCGGCGGTTAAGTATTTT. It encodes CASSQDGAAVKYF.